The 18 T cell receptor beta chains given below trace back to one sample, sequenced in a study of shared clonotypes between healthy human individuals. The data were produced by immunoSEQ multiplex PCR, yet TCRdb's version contains in-frame clones alone and is incomplete. Seen here are about 1.5 million clones, around 95% observed once, and the top ten hold over 1%. The sample was naive CD4+ T cells sorted from blood. Subset here: CD45RA+ positively selected. The receptors originated from a man younger than 45 in good health.

The V call is TRBV4-1, the J call TRBJ2-2; the match to TRBD2 covers 9 bases. The CDR3 runs to 17 residues. The V gene end was trimmed by 0 bases and the J gene end by 7 bases; junction bases not matched to a gene: 9. The germline V gene has CDR1 MGHRA and CDR2 YSYEKL. The CDR3 DNA sequence: TGCGCCAGCAGCCAAGAGGAGAGCGCGGGAGGGAACGGGGAGCTGTTTTTT. Encoded protein: CASSQEESAGGNGELFF.

About this clone: The sample holds other DNA sequences that translate to the same CDR3. The gene calls are TRBV7-2 and TRBJ2-1, with a possible D match to TRBD1 (6 bases). From germline, CDR1 is SGHTA and CDR2 FQGNSA. The CDR3 covers 15 residues. Trimming removed 1 base at V and 1 base at J, with 8 bases between. The CDR3 bases are TGTGCCAGCAGCTTAGTACAGGGTTCCTACAATGAGCAGTTCTTC. Its translation is CASSLVQGSYNEQFF.

V and J are TRBV18 and TRBJ2-5; either TRBD1 or TRBD2 may fit D (5 bases each). V was cut by 6 bases and J by 5 bases, with 19 bases left in between. This CDR3 region has 15 residues. The germline V gene encodes CDR1 KGHSH and CDR2 LQKENI. CDR3 DNA: TGTGCCAGCTCCCTACACCCCGGGACGGCGGAGACCCAGTACTTC. Translated, it gives CASSLHPGTAETQYF.

CDR3: CASSTLRTDFYGYTF. As DNA, the CDR3 is TGTGCCAGCAGTACTCTCCGGACAGACTTCTATGGCTACACCTTC. The V call is TRBV6-5, the J call TRBJ1-2, with a possible D match to TRBD1 (6 bases). Germline lookup yields CDR1 MNHEY and CDR2 SVGAGI. V lost 5 bases to trimming and J lost 4 bases, with 17 bases between them. There are 15 residues in the CDR3.

The gene calls are TRBV5-1 and TRBJ2-3; 7 nucleotides line up with TRBD1. Germline V gene data show CDR1 as SGHRS and CDR2 as YFSETQ. Trimming cost V 5 bases and J 3 bases; bases outside gene matches: 9. There are 15 residues in the CDR3. The CDR3 DNA reads TGCGCCAGCAGATCGACAGGGTTCAGTACAGATACGCAGTATTTT. Protein product: CASRSTGFSTDTQYF.

The chain joins TRBV5-1 to TRBJ1-2; D remains ambiguous. This CDR3 is built from 15 residues. The germline CDR1 and CDR2 sequences are SGHRS and YFSETQ. V was pared by 0 bases and J by 0 bases, with 9 bases between. DNA of the CDR3: TGCGCCAGCAGCTTGGCGGAGGGAGCTAACTATGGCTACACCTTC. This gives the protein CASSLAEGANYGYTF.

This chain's CDR3 is CSVAKGSYEQYF. CDR3 nucleotide sequence: TGCAGCGTTGCAAAGGGTTCCTACGAGCAGTACTTC. The chain combines TRBV29-1 with TRBJ2-7; D remains unclear. Trimming took off 4 bases at V and 1 base at J, with 8 bases between the two ends. This CDR3 spans 12 amino acids. CDR1 is SQVTM, CDR2 ANQGSEA, per germline.

V is TRBV27 and J is TRBJ2-6; weak D call: TRBD2 (5 bases). This CDR3 is built from 15 residues. Trimming removed 2 bases at V and 0 bases at J, with 5 bases between. The germline CDR1 and CDR2 sequences are MNHEY and SMNVEV (reference sequence). CDR3 DNA: TGTGCCAGCAGTTTAGAGGGCTCTGGGGCCAACGTCCTGACTTTC. It specifies CASSLEGSGANVLTF.

The CDR3 loop reads CASSFEVDPYEQYF. CDR3 sequence (DNA): TGTGCCAGCAGCTTTGAGGTCGACCCCTACGAGCAGTACTTC. V gene TRBV12-1 combines with J gene TRBJ2-7. TRBV12-1 is recorded as a pseudogene. This CDR3 contains 14 residues.

The genes are TRBV2 and TRBJ1-1; D is unclear. V was shortened by 11 bases and J by 5 bases, with 12 bases between the two germline ends. CDR1 and CDR2 from the germline V gene are SNHLY and FYNNEI. The CDR3 runs to 11 residues. CDR3 residues: CASRWQTEAFF. CDR3 in DNA: TGTGCCTCCAGGTGGCAGACTGAAGCTTTCTTT.

The rearrangement joins TRBV27 to TRBJ2-1, with 10 positions matching TRBD1. This CDR3 contains 13 residues. Losses at the gene ends were 6 bases for V and 9 bases for J; bases not matched to a gene: 5. Germline CDR1 reads MNHEY; CDR2 reads SMNVEV (reference sequence). CDR3 protein: CASSRDRGLEQFF. The DNA of the CDR3 is TGTGCCAGCAGCCGGGACAGGGGACTTGAGCAGTTCTTC.

The chain couples TRBV11-2 to TRBJ2-4; 8 bases agree with TRBD2. Trimming at V came to 5 bases and at J to 15 bases, leaving 18 bases not matched to a gene. The CDR3 totals 15 residues. Germline CDR1 SGHAT, CDR2 FQNNGV. The CDR3 sequence: CASSPNPGGRVEWYF. The CDR3 region has the DNA TGTGCCAGCAGCCCAAATCCGGGGGGGCGGGTGGAATGGTACTTC.

The rearrangement joins TRBV4-3 to TRBJ2-5, with 9 positions matching TRBD1. Germline assignment: CDR1 LGHNA and CDR2 YSLEER. V dropped 2 bases and J dropped 5; count of bases not matched to a gene: 6. This CDR3 region has 15 residues. CDR3 nucleotide sequence: TGCGCCAGCAGCCAAACCGGGACAGGGAAGGAGACCCAGTACTTC. It specifies CASSQTGTGKETQYF.

The chain combines TRBV9 with TRBJ2-7; 10 bases agree with TRBD2. Germline loops: CDR1 SGDLS, CDR2 YYNGEE. The ends lost 4 bases at V and 1 base at J; junction bases unmatched: 5. The CDR3 runs to 15 residues. CDR3 region: CASSPELAGSYEQYF. In DNA, the CDR3 is TGTGCCAGCAGCCCCGAACTAGCGGGGTCCTACGAGCAGTACTTC. Combining the CDR3 with reference TRBV9 and TRBJ2-7 gives the whole variable domain DSGVTQTPKHLITATGQRVTLRCSPRSGDLSVYWYQQSLDQGLQFLIQYYNGEERAKGNILERFSAQQFPDLHSELNLSSLELGDSALYFCASSPELAGSYEQYFGPGTRLTVT.

The rearrangement links TRBV27 to TRBJ2-1; 10 bases are shared with TRBD2. Germline assignment: CDR1 MNHEY and CDR2 SMNVEV (reference sequence). The ends lost 5 bases at V and 9 bases at J; junction bases unmatched: 13. The CDR3 extends over 16 amino acids. The CDR3 is CASSGLAVQIASEQFF. The DNA for the CDR3 is TGTGCCAGCAGTGGACTAGCGGTTCAGATAGCAAGTGAGCAGTTCTTC.

This clone occurred once. CDR3 amino acids: CASSKTTGNEQFF. CDR3 nucleotides: TGTGCCAGCAGCAAAACGACCGGTAATGAGCAGTTCTTC. The chain is built from TRBV21-1 and TRBJ2-1. TRBV21-1 is labeled a pseudogene. The CDR3 sequence is 13 residues long.

As concerns this clone: Other DNA sequences within the sample encode an identical CDR3. The chain combines TRBV9 with TRBJ2-7; no clear D gene. CDR3 length: 13 residues. With 0 bases removed from V and 1 base from J, the gap between germline ends came to 5 bases. Germline CDR1 SGDLS, CDR2 YYNGEE. CDR3 sequence reads: CASSVGLSYEQYF. The CDR3 nucleotides are TGTGCCAGCAGCGTAGGACTTTCCTACGAGCAGTACTTC.

V usage is TRBV28 and J usage is TRBJ1-5; 7 bases map to TRBD1. In germline, CDR1 is MDHEN, CDR2 SYDVKM. Germline trimming cut 6 bases from V and 1 base from J; bases unmatched to any gene: 9. CDR3 length: 16 residues. The CDR3 loop reads CASSQPAGQSNQPQHF. The CDR3 nucleotides are TGTGCCAGCAGCCAGCCGGCGGGACAGAGCAATCAGCCCCAGCATTTT.